Shown below are 11 T cell receptor beta chains from a single sample sequenced in a study of PD-1 blockade in classical Hodgkin lymphoma. The assay was immunoSEQ multiplex PCR, and TCRdb's table has in-frame clones only and misses some. The profile shows 30,000 to 40,000 clones, around 90% of them singletons. Time point described: cycle 4 day 1 (C4D1), after 5 to 7 weeks of nivolumab. With no exception, relapse followed autologous stem cell transplantation in all patients, and brentuximab vedotin exposure varied. By magnetic negative selection, CD4+ T cells were purified from thawed PBMCs. The sample consisted of CD4+ T cells from blood, taken before the fourth cycle of nivolumab. Source of these receptors: a human donor with classical Hodgkin lymphoma.

The CDR3 is CAISERTPTELYSYEQYF. The CDR3 DNA is TGTGCCATCAGTGAAAGAACCCCGACAGAATTATACTCCTACGAGCAGTACTTC. V and J are TRBV10-3 and TRBJ2-7; D is perhaps TRBD1 (5 bases). Germline assignment: CDR1 ENHRY and CDR2 SYGVKD. The CDR3 is 18 residues long. V was shortened by 3 bases and J by 0 bases, with 21 bases between the two germline ends.

The chain couples TRBV19 to TRBJ2-1; tentative D call: TRBD2 (6 bases). The V end was cut by 6 bases, the J end by 8 bases, with 32 bases between. CDR3 length: 19 residues. Germline assignment: CDR1 LNHDA and CDR2 SQIVND (reference sequence). The CDR3 DNA reads as TGTGCCAGTAGGGGAACCGGGACTCTAGTCTTTGGGTTTTCGGATGAGCAGTTCTTC. Amino acid sequence: CASRGTGTLVFGFSDEQFF. Filled out from reference TRBV19 and TRBJ2-1, the complete variable domain reads DGGITQSPKYLFRKEGQNVTLSCEQNLNHDAMYWYRQDPGQGLRLIYYSQIVNDFQKGDIAEGYSVSREKKESFPLTVTSAQKNPTAFYLCASRGTGTLVFGFSDEQFFGPGTRLTVL.

The chain has TRBV18 and TRBJ2-7; D unclear. The CDR3 is 17 amino acids. Trimming took off 3 bases at V and 2 bases at J, with 20 bases between the two ends. Germline lookup yields CDR1 KGHSH and CDR2 LQKENI. Written as DNA, the CDR3 is TGTGCCAGCTCACCGGAGTATACTCCTGGGATTACCTACGAGCAGTACTTC. Its protein is CASSPEYTPGITYEQYF.

In this sample, this clone turned up once. The chain's CDR3 is CATTGQGGTEAFF. The CDR3 nucleotides are TGTGCCACCACGGGACAGGGGGGAACTGAAGCTTTCTTT. This sequence joins TRBV10-3 and TRBJ1-1, with 11 bases that match TRBD1. Germline V gives CDR1 ENHRY, CDR2 SYGVKD. The CDR3 runs 13 residues. V was pared by 10 bases and J by 5 bases, with 6 bases of the junction left unmatched.

The CDR3 here is CASRTGRISNYEQYF. The CDR3 DNA is TGTGCCAGCAGGACAGGGAGAATATCGAACTACGAGCAGTACTTC. The chain has TRBV27 and TRBJ2-7; the match to TRBD1 covers 7 bases. V was clipped by 6 bases and J by 3 bases; unmatched bases: 11. CDR1 is MNHEY and CDR2 is SMNVEV in the germline V gene (reference sequence). The CDR3 extends over 15 amino acids.

The V gene is TRBV11-2, the J gene TRBJ2-1; 11 positions match TRBD2. The V segment lost 6 bases and the J segment 0 bases; nucleotides outside the gene matches: 1. The germline V gene has CDR1 SGHAT and CDR2 FQNNGV. The length of the CDR3 is 15 residues. The CDR3 DNA follows: TGTGCCAGCAGTAGCGGGAGGGTCTCCTACAATGAGCAGTTCTTC. Translated, it gives CASSSGRVSYNEQFF.

This chain links TRBV5-6 with TRBJ2-7; unclear D gene. CDR3 length: 12 amino acids. Trimming stripped 0 bases from V and 4 bases from J, with 5 bases between. Germline assignment: CDR1 SGHDT and CDR2 YYEEEE. CDR3 DNA sequence: TGTGCCAGCAGCTTGGTAGGGTACGAGCAGTACTTC. Its protein is CASSLVGYEQYF. Using reference TRBV5-6 and TRBJ2-7 for the parts outside the CDR3, the full variable domain is DAGVTQSPTHLIKTRGQQVTLRCSPKSGHDTVSWYQQALGQGPQFIFQYYEEEERQRGNFPDRFSGHQFPNYSSELNVNALLLGDSALYLCASSLVGYEQYFGPGTRLTVT.

This chain joins TRBV27 and TRBJ1-1; D is unclear. This CDR3 spans 12 amino acids. CDR1 MNHEY and CDR2 SMNVEV come from the germline V gene (reference sequence). V lost 7 bases, J lost 5 bases, and 11 bases lay in between. The CDR3 DNA follows: TGTGCCAGCATGAACCGGTTTACTGAAGCTTTCTTT. Residues: CASMNRFTEAFF.

The J gene is TRBJ1-4, the V gene TRBV15; TRBD1 might be the D (6 bases). This CDR3 is 17 amino acids long. V lost 0 bases and J lost 8, with 19 bases in between. From germline, CDR1 is LNHNV and CDR2 YYDKDF (reference sequence). The CDR3 DNA reads as TGTGCCACCAGCAGAGATAGGGGGACCCTAATCGGGGAAAAACTGTTTTTT. Its protein product is CATSRDRGTLIGEKLFF.

V usage is TRBV11-2 and J usage is TRBJ1-1; 8 bases are a match to TRBD1. Unmatched junction bases numbered 9, after V lost 6 bases and J lost 0 bases. The V gene's germline CDR1 is SGHAT and CDR2 FQNNGV. The CDR3 spans 16 residues. The chain's CDR3 is CASSFGQGVMNTEAFF. The CDR3 DNA follows: TGTGCCAGCAGTTTCGGACAGGGCGTCATGAACACTGAAGCTTTCTTT.

J is TRBJ1-2 and V is TRBV15; TRBD1 is a possible D gene (6 bases). This CDR3 has 16 amino acids. Germline assignment: CDR1 LNHNV and CDR2 YYDKDF (reference sequence). The V end lost 0 bases, the J end lost 3 bases, and 14 bases lay between the germline ends. The CDR3 bases are TGTGCCACCAGCAGAGATCGCACCGGGACACACTATGGCTACACCTTC. It translates to CATSRDRTGTHYGYTF.